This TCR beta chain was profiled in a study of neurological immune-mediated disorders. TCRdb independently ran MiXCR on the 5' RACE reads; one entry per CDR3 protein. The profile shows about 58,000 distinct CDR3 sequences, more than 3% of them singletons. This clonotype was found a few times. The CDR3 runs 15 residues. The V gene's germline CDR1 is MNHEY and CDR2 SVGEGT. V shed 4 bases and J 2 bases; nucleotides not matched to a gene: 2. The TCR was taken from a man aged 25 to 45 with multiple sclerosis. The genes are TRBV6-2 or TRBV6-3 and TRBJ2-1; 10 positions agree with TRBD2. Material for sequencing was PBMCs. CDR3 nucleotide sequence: TGTGCCAGCAGTTCCAGCGGGGGGGCCTACAATGAGCAGTTCTTC. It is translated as CASSSSGGAYNEQFF.